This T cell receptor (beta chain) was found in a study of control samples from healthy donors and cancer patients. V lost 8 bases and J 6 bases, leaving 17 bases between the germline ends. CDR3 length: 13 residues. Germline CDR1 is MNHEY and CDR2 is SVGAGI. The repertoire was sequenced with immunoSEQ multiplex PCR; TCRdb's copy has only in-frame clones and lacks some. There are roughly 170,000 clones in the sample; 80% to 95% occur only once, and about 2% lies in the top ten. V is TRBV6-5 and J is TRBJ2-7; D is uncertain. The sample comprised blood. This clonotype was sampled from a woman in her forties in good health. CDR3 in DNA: TGTGCCAGCCGAGAGAGAAGCTCTAGCGAGCAGTACTTC. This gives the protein CASRERSSSEQYF.